The 27 T cell receptor beta chains below all came from one sample that was sequenced in a study of blood T cell repertoires in COVID-19 (TCRdb year 2020). Library method: the immunoSEQ multiplex PCR assay. This immuneACCESS table, as held by TCRdb, lists in-frame sequences with V and J called but not all clones. Of the missing ones, under half trace to an unresolved V gene in checked studies; the others have no known cause. The sample records some 350,000 clones, roughly nine tenths of which are singletons. Jointly, the top ten make up 2.5% to 3.5% of the sample. What was sequenced was peripheral blood. These receptors all come from a woman aged 30 to 39 with COVID-19, enrolled during active disease.

The chain combines TRBV6-5 with TRBJ2-7; TRBD1 matches 7 bases. Germline V gives CDR1 MNHEY, CDR2 SVGAGI. After removal of 5 bases from V and 2 bases from J, the junction contained 6 bases not matched to a gene. This CDR3 spans 14 amino acids. The CDR3 DNA reads TGTGCCAGCAGTCACCTGGGGACAGCCTACGAGCAGTACTTC. Translating gives CASSHLGTAYEQYF.

This chain links TRBV7-9 with TRBJ2-2; 7 bases map to TRBD1. Germline lookup yields CDR1 SEHNR and CDR2 FQNEAQ (reference sequence). CDR3 length: 16 residues. Trimming removed 3 bases from V and 4 bases from J; junction bases left unmatched: 8. DNA of the CDR3: TGTGCCAGCAGCTTTTCCCGACAGGGTGGCACCGGGGAGCTGTTTTTT. As protein: CASSFSRQGGTGELFF.

This chain connects TRBV7-2 to TRBJ2-7, with D possibly matching TRBD2 (5 bases). CDR3 size: 13 residues. Trimming removed 4 bases from V and 5 bases from J, with 12 bases in between. From germline, CDR1 is SGHTA and CDR2 FQGNSA. The CDR3 reads CASSSVRGDEQYF. DNA of the CDR3: TGTGCCAGCAGCTCCGTCCGGGGAGACGAGCAGTACTTC.

This sequence joins TRBV27 and TRBJ1-1; no definite D call. CDR1 MNHEY and CDR2 SMNVEV come from the germline V gene (reference sequence). The CDR3 runs 11 residues. The V end lost 8 bases, the J end lost 1 base, and 5 bases lay between the germline ends. The CDR3, as DNA: TGTGCCAGCGTCAAGAACACTGAAGCTTTCTTT. Protein product: CASVKNTEAFF.

The chain couples TRBV7-2 to TRBJ2-1, with D perhaps matching TRBD1 (5 bases). Trimming pared 6 bases from V and 12 bases from J, leaving 24 bases between. Per germline, CDR1 SGHTA and CDR2 FQGNSA. The CDR3 is made up of 15 amino acids. Written as DNA, the CDR3 is TGTGCCAGCAGTCTTTCAGGGTTTGAAGGGTTTGGGCAGTTCTTC. Translated, it gives CASSLSGFEGFGQFF.

This clone showed up just a few times. The J gene is TRBJ2-7, the V gene TRBV5-1; D possibly corresponds to TRBD1 (5 bases). Germline assignment: CDR1 SGHRS and CDR2 YFSETQ. Trimming removed 0 bases at V and 2 bases at J, with 12 bases between. The CDR3 contains 15 residues. The CDR3 nucleotides read TGCGCCAGCAGCTTGGGTGCAGGGTCCACCTACGAGCAGTACGTC. Translation gives CASSLGAGSTYEQYV.

The CDR3 here is CASSLAAEGFYGYTF. For the CDR3, the DNA is TGTGCCAGCAGTTTGGCGGCGGAGGGGTTCTATGGCTACACCTTC. This rearrangement joins TRBV28 to TRBJ1-2, with D possibly being TRBD1 (5 bases). Germline V gene sequence: CDR1 MDHEN, CDR2 SYDVKM. This CDR3 is built from 15 residues. V gave up 3 bases and J gave up 4 bases, with 15 bases separating them.

The V and J genes are TRBV10-2 and TRBJ2-1; 8 bases match TRBD2. Germline lookup yields CDR1 WSHSY and CDR2 SAAADI. The CDR3 consists of 15 residues. The V and J ends lost 7 bases and 6 bases, in that order; junction bases with no gene match: 11. CDR3 sequence reads: CASIDPGGPRNEQFF. The CDR3 coding sequence is TGCGCCAGCATTGATCCGGGAGGGCCCCGCAATGAGCAGTTCTTC.

This chain joins TRBV19 and TRBJ2-5; 8 positions match TRBD2. CDR1 LNHDA and CDR2 SQIVND come from the germline V gene (reference sequence). After removal of 6 bases from V and 4 bases from J, the junction contained 7 bases not matched to a gene. The length of the CDR3 is 14 residues. The CDR3 nucleotides read TGTGCCAGTAGCGGGGGGGCTCTTGGAGAGACCCAGTACTTC. It translates to CASSGGALGETQYF.

The J gene is TRBJ2-6, the V gene TRBV6-2 or TRBV6-3; maybe TRBD1 (5 bases). Per germline, CDR1 MNHEY and CDR2 SVGEGT. The CDR3 length is 18 residues. Trimming took off 2 bases at V and 1 base at J, with 15 bases between the two ends. CDR3 sequence reads: CASSYDLTVLSGANVLTF. In DNA form, the CDR3 reads TGTGCCAGCAGTTACGATTTGACAGTGCTATCTGGGGCCAACGTCCTGACTTTC.

Remarks on this clone: At one of its ends the junction is not consistent with the germline gene, which may arise from a read error. The rearrangement links TRBV27 to TRBJ1-5; no firm D call. This CDR3 is built from 13 residues. In germline, CDR1 is MNHEY, CDR2 SMNVEV (reference sequence). The CDR3 DNA follows: TGTGCCAGTAGTTTAGGAGCCCTGGAGCCCCAGCATTTT. It yields the protein CASSLGALEPQHF.

The chain joins TRBV11-2 to TRBJ2-1; D is possibly TRBD2 (6 bases). V dropped 3 bases and J dropped 8 bases, with 14 bases sitting between them. Germline V gene lookup returns CDR1 SGHAT and CDR2 FQNNGV. The CDR3 is made up of 14 amino acids. In nucleotides, the CDR3 is TGTGCCAGCAGCTTTCGACGGGAGAGGTATGAGCAGTTCTTC. Its translation: CASSFRRERYEQFF. Filled out from reference TRBV11-2 and TRBJ2-1, the complete variable domain reads EAGVAQSPRYKIIEKRQSVAFWCNPISGHATLYWYQQILGQGPKLLIQFQNNGVVDDSQLPKDRFSAERLKGVDSTLKIQPAKLEDSAVYLCASSFRRERYEQFFGPGTRLTVL.

V usage is TRBV4-1 and J usage is TRBJ2-7; TRBD2 aligns across 7 bases. CDR1 and CDR2 from the germline V gene are MGHRA and YSYEKL. This CDR3 has 20 amino acids. V shed 0 bases and J 2 bases; nucleotides not matched to a gene: 19. The CDR3 nucleotides read TGCGCCAGCAGCCAAGATGTTGGGAGGGTCTTGCGGACACTGACCTACGAGCAGTACTTC. Translated: CASSQDVGRVLRTLTYEQYF.

This chain uses TRBV5-4 with TRBJ1-4; D remains unclear. V lost 0 bases and J 4 bases, leaving 7 bases between the germline ends. The CDR3 is 14 amino acids. The V gene's germline CDR1 is SGHNT and CDR2 YYREEE (reference sequence). CDR3 in amino acids: CASSLGGFNEKLFF. The CDR3 DNA reads as TGTGCCAGCAGCTTGGGAGGCTTTAATGAAAAACTGTTTTTT.

The chain joins TRBV9 to TRBJ2-3; 16 nucleotides match TRBD2. Germline CDR1 SGDLS, CDR2 YYNGEE. The CDR3 has 18 residues. Losses at the gene ends were 4 bases for V and 4 bases for J; bases not matched to a gene: 9. The CDR3 coding sequence is TGTGCCAGCAGCCCCCCTTCGGGGACTAGCGGGAGGGCAGATACGCAGTATTTT. This sequence encodes CASSPPSGTSGRADTQYF.

The chain combines TRBV19 with TRBJ1-2; tentative D call: TRBD1 (5 bases). In germline, CDR1 is LNHDA, CDR2 SQIVND (reference sequence). This CDR3 region has 15 residues. The V end was cut by 1 base, the J end by 3 bases, with 12 bases between. CDR3 coding DNA: TGTGCCAGTAGTATAGGGTTAAGGGGCTACTATGGCTACACCTTC. Its protein is CASSIGLRGYYGYTF. The full variable domain, rest sourced from reference TRBV19 and TRBJ1-2, is DGGITQSPKYLFRKEGQNVTLSCEQNLNHDAMYWYRQDPGQGLRLIYYSQIVNDFQKGDIAEGYSVSREKKESFPLTVTSAQKNPTAFYLCASSIGLRGYYGYTFGSGTRLTVV.

The chain recombines TRBV30 with TRBJ1-1; TRBD1 matches at 7 bases. CDR3 length equals 14 residues. Germline CDR1 and CDR2: GTSNPN and SVGIG (reference sequence). J was trimmed by 4 bases and V by 1 base; bases with no gene match: 6. The CDR3 DNA reads TGTGCCTGGAGTGAAGCCGACAGGGCCACTGAAGCTTTCTTT. Translated: CAWSEADRATEAFF.

This chain uses TRBV19 with TRBJ2-6; D remains ambiguous. The germline V gene encodes CDR1 LNHDA and CDR2 SQIVND (reference sequence). The CDR3 is made up of 15 amino acids. Between the trimmed V and J ends, which lost 1 base and 2 bases, there was a span of 6 bases. Written as DNA, the CDR3 is TGTGCCAGTAGTATAGCGGGTCCTGGGGCCAACGTCCTGACTTTC. It codes for CASSIAGPGANVLTF.

The V and J genes are TRBV5-1 and TRBJ2-3; D may be TRBD1 (6 bases). This CDR3 has 16 residues. The germline V and J ends were trimmed by 0 bases and 4 bases, with 15 bases remaining between them. Germline values: CDR1 SGHRS, CDR2 YFSETQ. CDR3 protein: CASSLAPNEGADTQYF. The CDR3 coding sequence is TGCGCCAGCAGCTTGGCCCCTAACGAGGGGGCAGATACGCAGTATTTT.

The rearrangement uses TRBV19 and TRBJ2-3, with D perhaps TRBD2 (7 bases). Germline V gene sequence: CDR1 LNHDA, CDR2 SQIVND (reference sequence). V lost 6 bases to trimming and J lost 2 bases, with 15 bases between them. The CDR3 spans 15 residues. CDR3 sequence (DNA): TGTGCCAGTAGGAGGGGGGGACAAGTCACAGATACGCAGTATTTT. It encodes CASRRGGQVTDTQYF. The whole variable domain, remainder taken from reference TRBV19 and TRBJ2-3, is DGGITQSPKYLFRKEGQNVTLSCEQNLNHDAMYWYRQDPGQGLRLIYYSQIVNDFQKGDIAEGYSVSREKKESFPLTVTSAQKNPTAFYLCASRRGGQVTDTQYFGPGTRLTVL.

V gene TRBV11-2 combines with J gene TRBJ1-2; 9 positions match TRBD1. This CDR3 comprises 14 residues. With V trimmed by 5 bases and J by 3 bases, 4 bases remained unmatched. The V gene's germline CDR1 is SGHAT and CDR2 FQNNGV. The CDR3 sequence is CASSRTGVDYGYTF. CDR3 DNA: TGTGCCAGCAGCCGGACAGGGGTGGACTATGGCTACACCTTC.

The chain combines TRBV4-2 with TRBJ2-1; 15 bases are a match to TRBD2. V lost 1 base to trimming and J lost 0 bases; unmatched junction nucleotides: 13. Looked up from germline, CDR1 is LGHNA and CDR2 is YNFKEQ. The CDR3 runs 22 residues. CDR3 residues: CASSQGTSGGATFLVSYNEQFF. The CDR3, as DNA: TGTGCCAGCAGCCAAGGGACTAGCGGGGGGGCTACGTTTCTGGTCTCCTACAATGAGCAGTTCTTC.

This clone has a handful of counts. The rearrangement links TRBV5-5 to TRBJ2-7; 9 bases align to TRBD1. The V gene's germline CDR1 is SGHKS and CDR2 YYEKEE (reference sequence). V lost 4 bases to trimming and J lost 8 bases; unmatched junction nucleotides: 4. The CDR3 consists of 12 residues. CDR3 nucleotide sequence: TGTGCCAGCAGCCCGGACAGGGGCCAGCAGTACTTC. This gives the protein CASSPDRGQQYF.

This clone was recorded only once. The V and J genes are TRBV28 and TRBJ1-4; D unresolved. The germline CDR1 and CDR2 sequences are MDHEN and SYDVKM. The ends were cut back, 3 bases at V and 4 bases at J, with 6 bases in the middle. The CDR3 sequence is 13 residues long. The CDR3 spells CASSFRFNEKLFF. The CDR3 DNA reads TGTGCCAGCAGTTTTCGGTTTAATGAAAAACTGTTTTTT.

The chain is built from TRBV6-6 and TRBJ1-4, with 7 nucleotides matching TRBD1. The V and J ends lost 9 bases and 3 bases, in that order; junction bases with no gene match: 13. Germline assignment: CDR1 MNHNY and CDR2 SVGAGI (reference sequence). The length of the CDR3 is 16 residues. In DNA, the CDR3 is TGTGCCAGGGGACTCCTCGGGGACAGTTCTAATGAAAAACTGTTTTTT. This codes for CARGLLGDSSNEKLFF.

The genes are TRBV5-1 and TRBJ1-1; tentative D call: TRBD1 (5 bases). Germline V CDR1 and CDR2: SGHRS, YFSETQ. The V and J ends lost 0 bases and 1 base respectively, with 16 bases between them. The CDR3 sequence is 17 residues long. CDR3 in DNA: TGCGCCAGCAGCTTGGGGGGCGGGACGGTAAAGAACACTGAAGCTTTCTTT. Amino acids: CASSLGGGTVKNTEAFF. The variable domain in full, with the rest retrieved from reference TRBV5-1 and TRBJ1-1, is KAGVTQTPRYLIKTRGQQVTLSCSPISGHRSVSWYQQTPGQGLQFLFEYFSETQRNKGNFPGRFSGRQFSNSRSEMNVSTLELGDSALYLCASSLGGGTVKNTEAFFGQGTRLTVV.

This chain links TRBV14 with TRBJ1-2; 9 positions agree with TRBD1. Looked up from germline, CDR1 is SGHDN and CDR2 is FVKESK. The CDR3 is 16 residues long. Germline trimming cut 4 bases from V and 2 bases from J; bases unmatched to any gene: 8. The CDR3 is CASSLGTGLLNYGYTF. The CDR3 nucleotides read TGTGCCAGCAGCCTTGGGACAGGGCTCCTGAACTATGGCTACACCTTC. Supplemented by reference TRBV14 and TRBJ1-2, the full variable domain reads EAGVTQFPSHSVIEKGQTVTLRCDPISGHDNLYWYRRVMGKEIKFLLHFVKESKQDESGMPNNRFLAERTGGTYSTLKVQPAELEDSGVYFCASSLGTGLLNYGYTFGSGTRLTVV.